This T cell receptor (beta chain) was sequenced for a study of blood T cells in healthy people across ages. Study conclusions and caveats: Lack of knowledge of donor CMV status possibly confounded expanded clonotype changes.

Only a few counts were recorded for this clonotype. Its antigen is currently unknown. A second PCR, run for about 7 to 11 cycles, used a sample-barcoded 5' primer plus a J-beta primer mix. Researchers report that each sample yielded at least 2.5 million CDR3-containing paired-end reads. TCRdb called the 5' RACE reads again in MiXCR, with one record for every CDR3 protein. The sample has about 670,000 distinct CDR3 sequences; 40% to 50% are singletons. Per germline, CDR1 MNHNS and CDR2 SASEGT. CDR3 length: 14 residues. The ends were cut back, 1 base at V and 5 bases at J, with 11 bases in the middle. The rearrangement joins TRBV6-1 to TRBJ1-2; D gene uncertain. This clonotype was obtained from a man aged 80 or over in good health. Sequenced material: blood. The CDR3 DNA sequence: TGTGCCAGCAGTGAAGTGGTAACCGGGTATGGCTACACCTTC. It is translated as CASSEVVTGYGYTF.